Detailed here is one T cell receptor (beta chain). The source of the sample is a study of blood T cell repertoires in COVID-19. Germline CDR1 MNHNS, CDR2 SASEGT. CDR3 length: 14 amino acids. Trimming left V 2 bases short and J 3 bases short, with 8 bases between. Measured with immunoSEQ multiplex PCR; TCRdb has only the in-frame clones, and not every one. Here the sample spans 250,000 to 300,000 clones, around four fifths being singletons. Sample: peripheral blood. The receptor was isolated from a man aged 80 or over with acute or convalescent COVID-19. The chain joins TRBV6-1 to TRBJ2-1; D remains unclear. DNA of the CDR3: TGTGCCAGCAGTGAAATTACGGGCTACAATGAGCAGTTCTTC. Its translation is CASSEITGYNEQFF.